Following are 26 T cell receptor beta chains from one sample sequenced in a study of blood T cells in healthy people across ages. Together with a sample-barcoded 5' primer, a J-beta primer mix was included in a second PCR lasting roughly 6 to 12 cycles. TCRdb itself ran the 5' RACE reads through MiXCR, one entry per CDR3 protein. The sample consists of some 800,000 distinct CDR3 sequences, around two fifths of them appearing once. The sample was blood. These receptors were obtained from a man in his sixties in good health.

Points on this clonotype: One end of the junction is discordant with germline, which a read error may explain. The chain has TRBV5-8 and TRBJ2-1; 7 bases line up with TRBD1. Germline values: CDR1 SGHTS, CDR2 YDEGEE. The CDR3 loop spans 16 amino acids. In nucleotides, the CDR3 is TGTGCCGGCAGCTTGGGACAGCCAAATTCCTACAATGAGCAGTTCTTC. Translated, it gives CAGSLGQPNSYNEQFF.

The V call is TRBV7-2, the J call TRBJ1-5; D gene ambiguous. V was shortened by 2 bases and J by 0 bases, with 8 bases between the two germline ends. CDR1 is SGHTA and CDR2 is FQGNSA in the germline V gene. This CDR3 has 15 residues. The CDR3 region is CASSLNQFSNQPQHF. CDR3 coding DNA: TGTGCCAGCAGCTTAAACCAGTTTAGCAATCAGCCCCAGCATTTT.

With regard to this clonotype: A much bigger clone sits one base away, suggesting this may be a read error. V and J are TRBV24-1 and TRBJ2-5; no firm D call. The CDR3 extends over 14 amino acids. Germline loops: CDR1 KGHDR, CDR2 SFDVKD. This CDR3 is CATSDFGEKETRYF. The DNA of the CDR3 is TGTGCCACCAGTGATTTCGGAGAGAAAGAGACCCGGTACTTC.

V gene TRBV5-1 combines with J gene TRBJ2-5; 10 nucleotides line up with TRBD2. The trim removed 0 bases at V and 5 bases at J, leaving 13 bases unmatched. There are 18 residues in the CDR3. Germline V CDR1 and CDR2: SGHRS, YFSETQ. The CDR3 loop reads CASSLVPISGGLGETQYF. The DNA for the CDR3 is TGCGCCAGCAGCTTGGTCCCGATTAGCGGGGGGCTGGGCGAGACCCAGTACTTC.

There are a few counts of this clonotype. The chain uses TRBV20-1 and TRBJ1-2; no clear D gene. Germline V lookup: CDR1 DFQATT, CDR2 SNEGSKA (reference sequence). The CDR3 extends over 15 amino acids. V shed 3 bases and J shed 3 bases, with 17 bases lying between them. As DNA, the CDR3 is TGCAGTGCTAGTGTGTCCACGGGCACCCACTATGGCTACACCTTC. Amino acid sequence: CSASVSTGTHYGYTF.

The chain recombines TRBV5-1 with TRBJ2-7, with D perhaps given as TRBD1 or TRBD2 (5 bases each). CDR3 size: 15 residues. The V end was cut by 7 bases, the J end by 3 bases, with 20 bases between. The germline gives CDR1 SGHRS, CDR2 YFSETQ. The CDR3 DNA reads TGCGCCAGCGGCGCCGGGACGCCGGGAATCTACGAGCAGTACTTC. It translates to CASGAGTPGIYEQYF.

This chain connects TRBV21-1 to TRBJ2-3. TRBV21-1 is a pseudogene. This CDR3 comprises 14 residues. The CDR3 DNA reads TGTGCCAGCAGCAAAGTCGCAGGAAGAGATACGCAGTATTTT. The encoded protein is CASSKVAGRDTQYF.

The chain is built from TRBV5-1 and TRBJ2-1, with no clear D. V was shortened by 4 bases and J by 6 bases, with 11 bases between the two germline ends. Germline CDR1 reads SGHRS; CDR2 reads YFSETQ. This CDR3 has 13 amino acids. This CDR3 is CASSPTNSNEQFF. DNA for the CDR3: TGCGCCAGCAGCCCGACCAACTCCAATGAGCAGTTCTTC.

This chain links TRBV6-5 with TRBJ1-3; possible D gene TRBD1, 5 bases. The CDR3 runs 13 residues. The germline CDR1 and CDR2 sequences are MNHEY and SVGAGI. Trimming stripped 6 bases from V and 2 bases from J, with 8 bases between. The CDR3 coding sequence is TGTGCCAGCAGAAGGGGCCCTGGAAACACCATATATTTT. It translates to CASRRGPGNTIYF.

The chain is built from TRBV20-1 and TRBJ1-1; 8 bases line up with TRBD1. The J segment lost 3 bases and the V segment lost 5 bases, leaving 8 bases of the junction unmatched. The CDR3 is 14 amino acids. CDR1 DFQATT and CDR2 SNEGSKA come from the germline V gene (reference sequence). CDR3 loop: CSAYSGGLDTEAFF. CDR3 in DNA: TGCAGTGCTTACTCAGGGGGCTTAGACACTGAAGCTTTCTTT.

Many counts were recorded for this clonotype. This chain connects TRBV7-6 to TRBJ2-4, with D possibly TRBD2 on 5 matching bases. V lost 1 base, J lost 1 base, and 8 bases lay in between. In germline, CDR1 is SGHVS, CDR2 FNYEAQ. This CDR3 comprises 15 residues. The CDR3, as DNA: TGTGCCAGCAGCTTAGGGTCGGGGGCCAAAAACATTCAGTACTTC. This encodes CASSLGSGAKNIQYF.

A few counts support this clonotype. The V and J genes are TRBV7-9 and TRBJ1-2; D is uncertain. The V end was cut by 8 bases, the J end by 5 bases, with 12 bases between. From germline, CDR1 is SEHNR and CDR2 FQNEAQ (reference sequence). The length of the CDR3 is 12 residues. The CDR3 loop is CASRHSAYGYTF. In DNA, the CDR3 is TGTGCCAGCCGTCACAGTGCGTATGGCTACACCTTC.

This chain connects TRBV20-1 to TRBJ2-1; D gene unclear. Germline CDR1 is DFQATT and CDR2 is SNEGSKA (reference sequence). Trimming shortened V by 6 bases and J by 0 bases, and 15 bases separated the two germline ends. The CDR3 is 15 residues long. CDR3 sequence reads: CSATTASSSYNEQFF. In DNA, the CDR3 is TGCAGTGCGACGACGGCCTCCAGCTCCTACAATGAGCAGTTCTTC.

Many counts were recorded for this clonotype. The chain combines TRBV20-1 with TRBJ1-5; TRBD1 matches 8 bases. The CDR3 is made up of 14 amino acids. The germline V gene has CDR1 DFQATT and CDR2 SNEGSKA (reference sequence). V lost 2 bases and J lost 2; bases outside the gene matches: 2. Here the CDR3 reads CSARTQGGNQPQHF. The CDR3 nucleotides are TGCAGTGCTAGAACACAGGGGGGCAATCAGCCCCAGCATTTT.

This clonotype was counted between two and nine times. The CDR3 region is CASSLEIRWADGYTF. In nucleotides, the CDR3 is TGTGCCAGCAGCTTGGAGATCCGCTGGGCCGATGGCTACACCTTC. The V gene is TRBV5-6, the J gene TRBJ1-2; D not certain. Trimming stripped 0 bases from V and 6 bases from J, with 15 bases between. Germline-derived CDR1 and CDR2 are SGHDT and YYEEEE. The CDR3 sequence is 15 residues long. Full variable domain (missing parts from reference TRBV5-6 and TRBJ1-2): DAGVTQSPTHLIKTRGQQVTLRCSPKSGHDTVSWYQQALGQGPQFIFQYYEEEERQRGNFPDRFSGHQFPNYSSELNVNALLLGDSALYLCASSLEIRWADGYTFGSGTRLTVV.

V usage is TRBV20-1 and J usage is TRBJ2-1; 12 bases are a match to TRBD2. The germline CDR1 and CDR2 sequences are DFQATT and SNEGSKA (reference sequence). V trimming: 6 bases; J trimming: 7 bases; junction bases outside the gene matches: 10. CDR3 length equals 15 residues. For the CDR3, the DNA is TGCAGTGCACAGCTAGCGGGGGGGCCTCTGAATGAGCAGTTCTTC. This sequence encodes CSAQLAGGPLNEQFF.

The rearrangement uses TRBV21-1 and TRBJ1-1; the D call of TRBD1 is as the table states it, not checked on the DNA. TRBV21-1 is termed a pseudogene. This CDR3 has 19 amino acids. Here the CDR3 reads CASSNSRGDGCPLNTEAFF. CDR3 DNA sequence: TGTGCCAGCAGCAATTCCAGAGGGGATGGGTGTCCCTTGAACACTGAAGCTTTCTTT.

CDR3 nucleotide sequence: TGTGCCAGTAGTGCCTTCCAAGGGGCTTCCTACAATGAGCAGTTCTTC. Translating it yields CASSAFQGASYNEQFF. V usage is TRBV19 and J usage is TRBJ2-1; D perhaps matches TRBD1 (5 bases). The germline gives CDR1 LNHDA, CDR2 SQIVND (reference sequence). V dropped 5 bases and J dropped 1 base, with 15 bases sitting between them. This CDR3 has 16 amino acids.

Only a few counts were recorded for this clonotype. V and J are TRBV7-2 and TRBJ2-7; 9 bases agree with TRBD2. CDR1 SGHTA and CDR2 FQGNSA come from the germline V gene. There are 15 residues in the CDR3. With 0 bases clipped from V and 7 bases from J, the junction kept 7 bases outside the gene matches. The DNA of the CDR3 is TGTGCCAGCAGCTTAGCCGGGACTAGCAACAATGAGCAGTACTTC. Residues: CASSLAGTSNNEQYF.

The chain has TRBV2 and TRBJ2-5; 10 bases align to TRBD2. CDR1 is SNHLY, CDR2 FYNNEI, per germline. This CDR3 has 13 residues. The ends lost 6 bases at V and 11 bases at J; junction bases unmatched: 9. CDR3 loop: CASRSGGAREQYF. The DNA for the CDR3 is TGTGCCAGCAGGAGCGGGGGGGCCAGGGAGCAGTACTTC.

The chain combines TRBV7-9 with TRBJ1-5; D gene unclear. Trimming stripped 5 bases from V and 5 bases from J, with 19 bases between. Germline CDR1 reads SEHNR; CDR2 reads FQNEAQ (reference sequence). The CDR3 is 16 amino acids. CDR3 sequence reads: CASSLFNSKGDQPQHF. In DNA, the CDR3 is TGTGCCAGCAGCCTCTTCAATTCAAAGGGTGATCAGCCCCAGCATTTT.

The rearrangement joins TRBV6-1 to TRBJ1-1, with D tentatively TRBD1 (5 bases). Trimming shortened V by 5 bases and J by 6 bases, and 22 bases separated the two germline ends. Germline-derived CDR1 and CDR2 are MNHNS and SASEGT. This CDR3 has 16 residues. CDR3 coding DNA: TGTGCCAGCAGTCGGGGAGGGGCGCGGGTTACGGCTGAAGCTTTCTTT. Its translation is CASSRGGARVTAEAFF.

This clonotype has a single count. The J gene is TRBJ2-5, the V gene TRBV2, with 10 nucleotides matching TRBD2. The CDR3 has 15 residues. Trimming took 6 bases from V and 3 from J; bases not matched to a gene: 7. Per the germline V gene, CDR1 is SNHLY and CDR2 is FYNNEI. CDR3 residues: CASRLPGLAEETQYF. CDR3 DNA: TGTGCCAGCAGGTTGCCCGGACTAGCGGAAGAGACCCAGTACTTC.

This clonotype was recorded at least ten times. The rearrangement uses TRBV5-6 and TRBJ1-5; a weak D match, TRBD1 (5 bases). The CDR3 totals 14 residues. V shed 3 bases and J shed 0 bases, with 7 bases lying between them. Germline CDR1 SGHDT, CDR2 YYEEEE. This CDR3 is CASSYGGSNQPQHF. The CDR3 nucleotides are TGTGCCAGCAGCTACGGGGGTAGCAATCAGCCCCAGCATTTT. Drawing the rest from reference TRBV5-6 and TRBJ1-5, the complete variable domain is DAGVTQSPTHLIKTRGQQVTLRCSPKSGHDTVSWYQQALGQGPQFIFQYYEEEERQRGNFPDRFSGHQFPNYSSELNVNALLLGDSALYLCASSYGGSNQPQHFGDGTRLSIL.

The chain joins TRBV29-1 to TRBJ1-2; possible D gene TRBD1, 5 bases. CDR1 is SQVTM and CDR2 is ANQGSEA in the germline V gene. V shed 4 bases and J shed 2 bases, with 8 bases lying between them. CDR3 size: 12 residues. CDR3 in DNA: TGCAGCGTTGTAAGACAGAACTATGGCTACACCTTC. Its protein product is CSVVRQNYGYTF.

This clonotype occurred a few times. The chain uses TRBV7-8 and TRBJ1-5; TRBD1 agrees at 10 bases. The CDR3 is made up of 15 amino acids. V lost 5 bases to trimming and J lost 4 bases; unmatched junction nucleotides: 5. CDR1 and CDR2 (germline): SGHVS, FQNEAQ. CDR3 amino acids: CASSTPDRGNQPQHF. In DNA form, the CDR3 reads TGTGCCAGCAGCACTCCGGACAGGGGGAATCAGCCCCAGCATTTT.